This T cell receptor (beta chain) was captured in a study of Ad26.COV2.S vaccination and SARS-CoV-2 variants. The protocol was immunoSEQ multiplex PCR, while the TCRdb copy is restricted to in-frame clones and leaves out a portion. The sample records about 320,000 clones, approximately 80% being singletons. Documented treatment: roughly 19 received Ad26.COV2.S at low or high dose, single or two shots; roughly five received placebo; per-sample allocation not given. It was on day 63 after the first vaccine or placebo injection that samples were taken. The source of this sequence is a person between 18 and 60 years old who received the Ad26.COV2.S COVID-19 vaccine or a placebo. The specimen comprised peripheral blood, sampled in a trial of Ad26.COV2.S vaccine versus placebo.

For the CDR3, the DNA is TGCGCCAGCAGCATAGGGACAGGGAGGAGTGCTGAAGCTTTCTTT. This codes for CASSIGTGRSAEAFF. V usage is TRBV5-1 and J usage is TRBJ1-1; 9 positions agree with TRBD1. Germline V gene lookup returns CDR1 SGHRS and CDR2 YFSETQ. The J segment lost 6 bases and the V segment lost 4 bases, leaving 10 bases of the junction unmatched. The CDR3 sequence is 15 residues long.